The 19 T cell receptor beta chains reported below all come from one sample, sequenced in a study of T cell repertoires in cytomegalovirus infection. TCRdb passed the reads through MiXCR, listing each CDR3 protein once. The repertoire has about 100,000 distinct CDR3 sequences, about 15% of them found once; the top ten carry over 8%. Sequencing was performed on PBMCs. The receptors were gathered from a human donor in good health (CMV status not recorded). Some clones in this sample may be carry-over from other donors' samples.

The chain has TRBV6-5 and TRBJ1-3; weak D call: TRBD1 (6 bases). Germline CDR1 reads MNHEY; CDR2 reads SVGAGI. CDR3 length equals 17 residues. The V and J ends lost 2 bases and 1 base respectively, with 15 bases between them. The CDR3 coding sequence is TGTGCCAGCAGTTACGTATCTCCGGGGGCATCTGGAAACACCATATATTTT. Its translation: CASSYVSPGASGNTIYF.

This sequence joins TRBV28 and TRBJ2-3, with D unresolved. Germline V gene lookup returns CDR1 MDHEN and CDR2 SYDVKM. The CDR3 loop spans 16 amino acids. Trimming pared 1 base from V and 2 bases from J, leaving 13 bases between. The chain's CDR3 is CASSLSPQLTTDTQYF. CDR3 nucleotides: TGTGCCAGCAGTTTATCCCCGCAGCTCACCACAGATACGCAGTATTTT.

The genes are TRBV12-3 or TRBV12-4 and TRBJ2-7; D is undetermined. The V end was cut by 2 bases, the J end by 4 bases, with 9 bases between. This CDR3 has 13 residues. The DNA of the CDR3 is TGTGCCAGCAGTTTAACCGCGCAGTACGAGCAGTACTTC. Protein: CASSLTAQYEQYF.

This sequence joins TRBV7-2 and TRBJ1-5; D unclear. This CDR3 is built from 13 residues. The germline CDR1 and CDR2 sequences are SGHTA and FQGNSA. V dropped 1 base and J dropped 7 bases, with 8 bases sitting between them. CDR3 sequence (DNA): TGTGCCAGCAGCTTAGTCTTCGGGCAGCCCCAGCATTTT. Translation: CASSLVFGQPQHF. Using reference TRBV7-2 and TRBJ1-5 for the parts outside the CDR3, the full variable domain is GAGVSQSPSNKVTEKGKDVELRCDPISGHTALYWYRQSLGQGLEFLIYFQGNSAPDKSGLPSDRFSAERTGGSVSTLTIQRTQQEDSAVYLCASSLVFGQPQHFGDGTRLSIL.

This clonotype was seen a few times. The gene calls are TRBV3-1 and TRBJ2-7, with 8 positions matching TRBD1. The CDR3 is made up of 15 amino acids. The germline gives CDR1 LGHDT, CDR2 YNNKEL (reference sequence). Germline trimming cut 1 base from V and 5 bases from J; bases unmatched to any gene: 7. CDR3 region: CASSQVGTGLHEQYF. The CDR3, as DNA: TGTGCCAGCAGCCAAGTTGGGACAGGCTTACACGAGCAGTACTTC.

The V call is TRBV7-2, the J call TRBJ1-2; 11 bases line up with TRBD1. Trimming removed 4 bases from V and 11 bases from J; junction bases left unmatched: 3. CDR3 length equals 12 residues. The germline V gene encodes CDR1 SGHTA and CDR2 FQGNSA. CDR3 bases: TGTGCCAGCAGCTCGGACAGGGGGCTTTACACCTTC. Translated, it gives CASSSDRGLYTF.

This clonotype was picked up a small number of times. This chain uses TRBV4-2 with TRBJ2-1, with 14 nucleotides matching TRBD2. CDR1 LGHNA and CDR2 YNFKEQ come from the germline V gene. CDR3 length: 16 residues. The junction had 3 bases not matched to a gene; V was cut back by 5 bases and J by 3 bases. The CDR3 DNA follows: TGTGCCAGCAGCAAGACTAGCGGGGGGGGCTACAATGAGCAGTTCTTC. Amino acid sequence: CASSKTSGGGYNEQFF.

V is TRBV4-1 and J is TRBJ1-3, with D perhaps matching TRBD1 (6 bases). V was cut by 3 bases and J by 0 bases, with 12 bases left in between. CDR1 and CDR2 (germline): MGHRA, YSYEKL. The CDR3 loop spans 16 amino acids. CDR3 region: CASSQLTGISGNTIYF. The CDR3 coding sequence is TGCGCCAGCAGCCAGCTAACAGGGATCTCTGGAAACACCATATATTTT.

CDR3 DNA: TGTGCCAGCAGTTACTGGTCTACCGGGGAGCTGTTTTTT. Translating it yields CASSYWSTGELFF. The V gene is TRBV6-2 or TRBV6-3, the J gene TRBJ2-2; D is unclear. There are 13 residues in the CDR3. Germline V CDR1 and CDR2: MNHEY, SVGEGT. Trimming cost V 1 base and J 5 bases, with 5 bases left between them.

The chain combines TRBV2 with TRBJ2-7, with D perhaps matching TRBD1 (5 bases). The length of the CDR3 is 13 residues. The V and J ends lost 5 bases and 2 bases respectively, with 10 bases between them. The V gene's germline CDR1 is SNHLY and CDR2 FYNNEI. The CDR3 nucleotides read TGTGCCAGCAGTAGACAGAGAACCTACGAGCAGTACTTC. Its translation is CASSRQRTYEQYF.

This clonotype was seen more than once but under ten times. The chain's CDR3 is CASSLDPDSYEQYF. In DNA form, the CDR3 reads TGTGCCAGCAGCTTAGATCCTGACTCCTACGAGCAGTACTTC. The rearrangement joins TRBV11-3 to TRBJ2-7; D is unresolved. Deletions cut 0 bases from V and 0 bases from J, with 6 bases between. This CDR3 is 14 amino acids long. Per the germline V gene, CDR1 is SGHNT and CDR2 is YENEEA. The whole variable domain, remainder taken from reference TRBV11-3 and TRBJ2-7, is EAGVVQSPRYKIIEKKQPVAFWCNPISGHNTLYWYLQNLGQGPELLIRYENEEAVDDSQLPKDRFSAERLKGVDSTLKIQPAELGDSAVYLCASSLDPDSYEQYFGPGTRLTVT.

This clonotype came up a few times. This chain joins TRBV7-9 and TRBJ2-1; 9 bases align to TRBD2. Germline V gene lookup returns CDR1 SEHNR and CDR2 FQNEAQ (reference sequence). This CDR3 spans 13 amino acids. J gave up 7 bases and V 5 bases, and 3 bases lay outside the gene matches. The CDR3 DNA reads as TGTGCCAGCAGCGCTAGCGGGGTAAATGAGCAGTTCTTC. Its translation: CASSASGVNEQFF.

This clonotype has more than one count but fewer than ten. The chain employs TRBV11-2 and TRBJ1-1, with D possibly being TRBD1 (6 bases). The CDR3 extends over 15 amino acids. Trimming removed 4 bases at V and 4 bases at J, with 16 bases between. Germline V gives CDR1 SGHAT, CDR2 FQNNGV. The CDR3 loop is CASSSATGKGTEAFF. Here the CDR3 DNA reads TGTGCCAGCAGCTCCGCCACAGGGAAGGGCACTGAAGCTTTCTTT.

The genes are TRBV30 and TRBJ2-5; 7 bases are shared with TRBD2. With V trimmed by 7 bases and J by 7 bases, 12 bases remained unmatched. The CDR3 spans 13 residues. Germline CDR1 GTSNPN, CDR2 SVGIG (reference sequence). The CDR3 sequence: CALTPGGVVTQYF. The DNA of the CDR3 is TGTGCCTTAACTCCGGGGGGAGTGGTGACCCAGTACTTC. The full variable domain, with the rest looked up from reference TRBV30 and TRBJ2-5, is SQTIHQWPATLVQPVGSPLSLECTVEGTSNPNLYWYRQAAGRGLQLLFYSVGIGQISSEVPQNLSASRPQDRQFILSSKKLLLSDSGFYLCALTPGGVVTQYFGPGTRLLVL.

The sample holds a few counts of this clonotype. The chain carries TRBV20-1 and TRBJ1-3; TRBD1 is a possible D gene (6 bases). V gave up 5 bases and J gave up 7 bases, with 18 bases separating them. Germline V CDR1 and CDR2: DFQATT, SNEGSKA (reference sequence). There are 14 residues in the CDR3. The CDR3 region has the DNA TGCAGTGCTCCAGACACGGGGGGCCTTAACACCATATATTTT. The encoded protein is CSAPDTGGLNTIYF.

The table lists this clonotype with a few counts. The chain is built from TRBV6-1 and TRBJ2-3, with a weak D call TRBD2 (5 bases). The CDR3 spans 12 residues. The germline V gene encodes CDR1 MNHNS and CDR2 SASEGT. The V gene lost 5 bases and the J gene lost 3 bases, with 6 bases spanning the gap. CDR3 sequence: CASSWETDTQYF. CDR3 coding DNA: TGTGCCAGCAGTTGGGAGACAGATACGCAGTATTTT.

This rearrangement joins TRBV2 to TRBJ1-4, with D unresolved. With 4 bases removed from V and 12 bases from J, the gap between germline ends came to 18 bases. The CDR3 contains 14 residues. The germline V gene encodes CDR1 SNHLY and CDR2 FYNNEI. CDR3 DNA: TGTGCCAGCAGTGGATCCCGCCAGGCTGGGGAACTGTTTTTT. Amino acids: CASSGSRQAGELFF.

This clonotype occurred many times. V is TRBV7-3 and J is TRBJ2-3, with D uncertain. The germline V and J ends were trimmed by 1 base and 5 bases, with 7 bases remaining between them. The CDR3 runs to 13 residues. The germline CDR1 and CDR2 sequences are SGHTA and FQGTGA. CDR3 sequence reads: CASSLNAKDTQYF. In DNA form, the CDR3 reads TGTGCCAGCAGCTTAAACGCTAAAGATACGCAGTATTTT.

As for this clonotype: A much larger clone differs from this one at a single base, so this may be a read error. V is TRBV20-1 and J is TRBJ2-5, with D possibly TRBD1 on 5 matching bases. V lost 0 bases and J lost 1, with 15 bases in between. CDR1 and CDR2 (germline): DFQATT, SNEGSKA (reference sequence). The length of the CDR3 is 16 residues. Here the CDR3 reads CSARDTRAPSQETQYF. CDR3 bases: TGCAGTGCTAGAGATACCAGGGCCCCTTCCCAAGAGACCCAGTACTTC.